This T cell receptor beta chain was profiled in a study of graft-versus-host responses after intestinal transplantation. Whole-study context: After anti-thymocyte globulin induction, recipients took tacrolimus and steroids for approximately 3 years.

Germline CDR1 reads SGHVS; CDR2 reads FNYEAQ. V was pared by 4 bases and J by 5 bases, with 10 bases of the junction left unmatched. The CDR3 sequence is 16 residues long. Using immunoSEQ multiplex PCR, the repertoire was profiled, and TCRdb retains in-frame clones only, with some absent. The data show 15,000 to 20,000 clones, about 80% seen once. Graft samples were processed, releasing intraepithelial and lamina propria lymphocytes. The origin of this receptor is a human patient who received an intestinal transplant, so some T cells may come from the graft donor. This sample comprised ileum tissue, obtained just over 100 days after intestinal transplant. The chain recombines TRBV7-6 with TRBJ2-1; 8 bases line up with TRBD2. Here the CDR3 DNA reads TGTGCCAGCAGCTACCGACTAGCGACAAGGAACAATGAGCAGTTCTTC. It translates to CASSYRLATRNNEQFF.